Below are 18 T cell receptor beta chains sequenced from a single sample in a study of preoperative IRX-2 immunotherapy in early breast cancer. The table came from immunoSEQ multiplex PCR; TCRdb's copy has only in-frame clones and leaves some out. The data hold roughly 99,000 clones, with 86% observed a single time. Stated treatment: preoperative locoregional IRX-2 cytokine immunotherapy. The specimen comprised tumor tissue, sampled after IRX-2 immunotherapy. All receptors derive from a human donor with breast cancer.

The V call is TRBV5-8, the J call TRBJ2-6; D is perhaps TRBD1 or TRBD2 (6 bases each). The CDR3 is 18 residues long. Trimming left V 4 bases short and J 0 bases short, with 17 bases between. Germline CDR1 SGHTS, CDR2 YDEGEE. CDR3 sequence: CASSERGGSSSGANVLTF. CDR3 DNA sequence: TGTGCCAGCAGCGAAAGAGGGGGGTCAAGCTCTGGGGCCAACGTCCTGACTTTC.

This chain uses TRBV6-8 with TRBJ2-7, with a tentative D call TRBD2 (5 bases). Germline lookup yields CDR1 MNHGY and CDR2 SAAAGT. This CDR3 comprises 14 residues. The ends were cut back, 7 bases at V and 6 bases at J, with 19 bases in the middle. Written as DNA, the CDR3 is TGTGCCAGCATGCCCGAGGGCCTCCCCTTCGAGCAGTACTTC. It specifies CASMPEGLPFEQYF.

The chain recombines TRBV15 with TRBJ2-2, with TRBD1 matching 9 bases. CDR1 LNHNV and CDR2 YYDKDF come from the germline V gene (reference sequence). After removal of 2 bases from V and 4 bases from J, the junction contained 5 bases not matched to a gene. The CDR3 spans 16 residues. This CDR3 is CATSRLTGGSTGELFF. The CDR3 coding sequence is TGTGCCACCAGCAGACTGACAGGGGGTAGCACCGGGGAGCTGTTTTTT.

This chain links TRBV19 with TRBJ2-6, with D perhaps TRBD1 (5 bases). The CDR3 is made up of 15 amino acids. Germline assignment: CDR1 LNHDA and CDR2 SQIVND (reference sequence). With 6 bases removed from V and 3 bases from J, the gap between germline ends came to 12 bases. CDR3 residues: CASRAGNSGANVLTF. CDR3 nucleotides: TGTGCCAGTAGGGCAGGGAACAGTGGGGCCAACGTCCTGACTTTC.

The chain couples TRBV11-3 to TRBJ1-1; 9 bases align to TRBD1. Germline-derived CDR1 and CDR2 are SGHNT and YENEEA. The CDR3 extends over 14 amino acids. Unmatched junction bases numbered 8, after V lost 4 bases and J lost 8 bases. The CDR3 coding sequence is TGTGCCAGCAGCTCATCCGGGACAGGGAACGAAGCTTTCTTT. Translating gives CASSSSGTGNEAFF.

This rearrangement joins TRBV2 to TRBJ2-7, with 9 bases that match TRBD2. Trimming at V came to 5 bases and at J to 4 bases, leaving 6 bases not matched to a gene. Germline V CDR1 and CDR2: SNHLY, FYNNEI. The CDR3 runs to 14 residues. The CDR3: CASSPSGDLYEQYF. The CDR3 coding sequence is TGTGCCAGCAGTCCTAGCGGGGATCTTTACGAGCAGTACTTC.

This sequence joins TRBV6-8 and TRBJ1-4; D uncertain. The CDR3 consists of 13 residues. V was pared by 10 bases and J by 0 bases, with 9 bases between. Germline V CDR1 and CDR2: MNHGY, SAAAGT. The CDR3 DNA follows: TGTGCCACGTTGAGAGCAACTAATGAAAAACTGTTTTTT. Its translation is CATLRATNEKLFF.

The gene calls are TRBV19 and TRBJ1-4; a weak D match, TRBD1 (5 bases). This CDR3 is 15 amino acids long. V lost 4 bases and J lost 6, with 15 bases in between. Germline CDR1 LNHDA, CDR2 SQIVND (reference sequence). CDR3 residues: CASSTPGGDDEKLFF. The CDR3 nucleotides are TGTGCCAGTAGTACCCCAGGAGGGGACGATGAAAAACTGTTTTTT.

The chain uses TRBV7-8 and TRBJ2-5; TRBD2 matches at 10 bases. The trim removed 4 bases at V and 5 bases at J, leaving 13 bases unmatched. The CDR3 has 17 amino acids. CDR1 is SGHVS, CDR2 FQNEAQ, per germline. In DNA form, the CDR3 reads TGTGCCAGCAGCTATTTAGGCTTAGCGGGAGGAGTGGAGACCCAGTACTTC. It encodes CASSYLGLAGGVETQYF.

The V and J genes are TRBV18 and TRBJ1-1; the D gene is possibly TRBD1 (5 bases). The germline V and J ends were trimmed by 3 bases and 4 bases, with 15 bases remaining between them. Germline-derived CDR1 and CDR2 are KGHSH and LQKENI. The CDR3 covers 15 residues. CDR3 bases: TGTGCCAGCTCACCGGGGGGAGGTTTTTTCACTGAAGCTTTCTTT. Amino acids: CASSPGGGFFTEAFF.

To note about this clone: This same CDR3 is encoded by further DNA sequences in the sample. The V and J genes are TRBV5-1 and TRBJ1-1, with D perhaps matching TRBD1 (6 bases). The V and J ends lost 4 bases and 0 bases respectively, with 10 bases between them. Per germline, CDR1 SGHRS and CDR2 YFSETQ. This CDR3 region has 14 residues. The CDR3 here is CASSPGHLNTEAFF. The CDR3 DNA sequence: TGCGCCAGCAGCCCGGGACACTTGAACACTGAAGCTTTCTTT.

V usage is TRBV6-4 and J usage is TRBJ1-6; D might be TRBD1 (6 bases). The length of the CDR3 is 14 residues. Germline lookup yields CDR1 MRHNA and CDR2 SNTAGT. Trimming cost V 8 bases and J 7 bases, with 15 bases left between them. In nucleotides, the CDR3 is TGTGCCAGCTCTGTCGGACAGAAAAATTCACCCCTCCACTTT. It translates to CASSVGQKNSPLHF.

The genes are TRBV29-1 and TRBJ1-1; no clear D. CDR3 size: 12 residues. The V end was cut by 7 bases, the J end by 3 bases, with 12 bases between. Germline CDR1 and CDR2: SQVTM and ANQGSEA. The CDR3 coding sequence is TGCAGCGCGGCGGGCGGCTACACTGAAGCTTTCTTT. Its protein is CSAAGGYTEAFF.

This clone was picked up one time. CDR3 sequence: CAWTRLRELGYTF. DNA for the CDR3: TGTGCCTGGACGAGGCTTCGGGAGCTCGGCTACACCTTC. The genes are TRBV30 and TRBJ1-2; no clear D. Germline CDR1 reads GTSNPN; CDR2 reads SVGIG (reference sequence). The CDR3 runs 13 residues. Trimming pared 4 bases from V and 8 bases from J, leaving 17 bases between.

This clone was seen a single time. A junction end diverges from the germline sequence, so it may reflect a read error. The gene calls are TRBV18 and TRBJ1-1; D not certain. CDR3 length equals 15 residues. Germline CDR1 reads KGHSH; CDR2 reads LQKENI. The CDR3 DNA reads as TGTGTCAGCTCACCACGGGCCCGCGGTGGCACTGAAGCTTTCTTT. It encodes CVSSPRARGGTEAFF.

The sample holds one count of this clone. This sequence joins TRBV6-8 and TRBJ1-5; D not resolved. The CDR3 covers 17 residues. The V end was cut by 4 bases, the J end by 0 bases, with 16 bases between. The germline CDR1 and CDR2 sequences are MNHGY and SAAAGT. The CDR3 here is CASSSLRGGLSNQPQHF. In DNA, the CDR3 is TGTGCCAGCAGTTCCCTCCGGGGAGGGCTTAGCAATCAGCCCCAGCATTTT.

Written as DNA, the CDR3 is TGTGCCAGCAGTTTAGGGCAGGGGGGCAATCAGCCCCAGCATTTT. It is translated as CASSLGQGGNQPQHF. The rearrangement uses TRBV28 and TRBJ1-5; 7 bases match TRBD1. The V and J ends lost 2 bases and 2 bases, in that order; junction bases with no gene match: 3. Germline V gene lookup returns CDR1 MDHEN and CDR2 SYDVKM. This CDR3 is built from 15 residues.

The chain joins TRBV18 to TRBJ2-1; possibly TRBD1 or TRBD2 for D (5 bases each). Germline loops: CDR1 KGHSH, CDR2 LQKENI. Trimming cost V 3 bases and J 8 bases, with 20 bases left between them. This CDR3 has 16 amino acids. Here the CDR3 reads CASSPPRGSGGDEQFF. CDR3 nucleotides: TGTGCCAGCTCACCTCCGAGGGGCTCCGGTGGCGATGAGCAGTTCTTC.